The rows below give T cell receptor beta chains drawn from one sample of a study of shared clonotypes between healthy human individuals. Libraries were prepared by immunoSEQ multiplex PCR; TCRdb keeps only in-frame clonotypes and omits some of them. In the table there are some 510,000 clones, about four fifths of which are singletons. Sequencing was done on a sample of PBMCs. The receptors originated from a woman between 40 and 55 years old in good health. Some clones in this sample may be carry-over from other donors' samples. Each CDR3 is given with its conserved first and last residue. A D gene is named only where the DNA matches it firmly. Rows give clone size only sometimes, using once, few, many, or a class for an expanded clone.

CDR3 length: 14
J gene: TRBJ1-5
clone size: .
D gene: TRBD1
V gene: TRBV28
CDR3 protein: CASREGGGNQPQHF
CDR3 DNA: TGTGCCAGCAGGGAAGGGGGCGGCAATCAGCCCCAGCATTTT

CDR3 length: 15
J gene: TRBJ2-7
clone size: .
D gene: .
V gene: TRBV28
CDR3 protein: CASWGLQGRKYEQYF
CDR3 DNA: TGTGCCAGCTGGGGGCTACAGGGACGAAAGTACGAGCAGTACTTC

CDR3 length: 15
J gene: TRBJ2-1
clone size: many
D gene: TRBD2
V gene: TRBV7-3
CDR3 protein: CASIESGLAGPQQFF
CDR3 DNA: TGTGCCAGCATCGAGTCGGGACTAGCGGGCCCTCAGCAGTTCTTC

CDR3 length: 14
J gene: TRBJ2-3
clone size: once
D gene: .
V gene: TRBV2
CDR3 protein: CASSNTGGTDTQYF
CDR3 DNA: TGTGCCAGCAGTAATACAGGTGGCACAGATACGCAGTATTTT

CDR3 length: 13
J gene: TRBJ1-1
clone size: .
D gene: .
V gene: TRBV5-1
CDR3 protein: CASSLTGNTEAFF
CDR3 DNA: TGCGCCAGCAGCCTAACAGGGAACACTGAAGCTTTCTTT

CDR3 length: 16
J gene: TRBJ1-5
clone size: .
D gene: .
V gene: TRBV2
CDR3 protein: CASSEARGYSNQPQHF
CDR3 DNA: TGTGCCAGCAGTGAAGCGCGGGGTTATAGCAATCAGCCCCAGCATTTT

CDR3 length: 14
J gene: TRBJ1-1
clone size: few
D gene: .
V gene: TRBV5-1
CDR3 protein: CASTGTGSNTEAFF
CDR3 DNA: TGCGCCAGCACGGGTACAGGGTCGAACACTGAAGCTTTCTTT

CDR3 length: 12
J gene: TRBJ1-1
clone size: .
D gene: .
V gene: TRBV6-5
CDR3 protein: CASSQGATEAFF
CDR3 DNA: TGTGCCAGCAGTCAGGGTGCCACTGAAGCTTTCTTT

CDR3 length: 14
J gene: TRBJ2-7
clone size: .
D gene: .
V gene: TRBV4-1
CDR3 protein: CASSQEVRVTEQYF
CDR3 DNA: TGCGCCAGCAGCCAAGAGGTCAGGGTAACCGAGCAGTACTTC

CDR3 length: 15
J gene: TRBJ2-5
clone size: .
D gene: TRBD2
V gene: TRBV15
CDR3 protein: CATSRGGTSFETQYF
CDR3 DNA: TGTGCCACCAGCAGAGGTGGGACTAGCTTTGAGACCCAGTACTTC

CDR3 length: 15
J gene: TRBJ2-5
clone size: .
D gene: TRBD2
V gene: TRBV6-5
CDR3 protein: CASSATSGSPETQYF
CDR3 DNA: TGTGCCAGCAGTGCCACTAGCGGGAGTCCCGAGACCCAGTACTTC

CDR3 length: 13
J gene: TRBJ1-2
clone size: .
D gene: .
V gene: TRBV10-3
CDR3 protein: CAIRAKQEYGYTF
CDR3 DNA: TGTGCCATCAGAGCTAAACAGGAATATGGCTACACCTTC

CDR3 length: 15
J gene: TRBJ2-5
clone size: .
D gene: TRBD2
V gene: TRBV10-3
CDR3 protein: CAIMAGGPPQETQYF
CDR3 DNA: TGTGCCATCATGGCGGGAGGCCCCCCACAAGAGACCCAGTACTTC

CDR3 length: 14
J gene: TRBJ2-7
clone size: .
D gene: .
V gene: TRBV4-1
CDR3 protein: CASSHVTESYEQYF
CDR3 DNA: TGCGCCAGCAGCCACGTAACAGAGTCCTACGAGCAGTACTTC

CDR3 length: 12
J gene: TRBJ1-1
clone size: .
D gene: .
V gene: TRBV25-1
CDR3 protein: CASSEYRGEAFF
CDR3 DNA: TGTGCCAGCAGTGAATACAGGGGAGAAGCTTTCTTT

CDR3 length: 14
J gene: TRBJ2-1
clone size: .
D gene: .
V gene: TRBV18
CDR3 protein: CASSPVQLIDEQFF
CDR3 DNA: TGTGCCAGCTCACCAGTACAGTTAATCGATGAGCAGTTCTTC

CDR3 length: 16
J gene: TRBJ2-1
clone size: once
D gene: .
V gene: TRBV18
CDR3 protein: CASSPLLGGGSNEQFF
CDR3 DNA: TGTGCCAGCTCACCACTACTAGGGGGTGGTAGCAATGAGCAGTTCTTC

CDR3 length: 15
J gene: TRBJ2-1
clone size: .
D gene: TRBD2
V gene: TRBV29-1
CDR3 protein: CSVEEAGGSYNEQFF
CDR3 DNA: TGCAGCGTTGAAGAGGCGGGAGGATCCTACAATGAGCAGTTCTTC

CDR3 length: 15
J gene: TRBJ2-1
clone size: .
D gene: TRBD2
V gene: TRBV28
CDR3 protein: CASRRTSELYNEQFF
CDR3 DNA: TGTGCCAGCAGACGGACTAGCGAGCTTTACAATGAGCAGTTCTTC

CDR3 length: 14
J gene: TRBJ1-2
clone size: .
D gene: .
V gene: TRBV10-3
CDR3 protein: CAISNGQLDYGYTF
CDR3 DNA: TGTGCCATCAGTAACGGACAGCTTGACTATGGCTACACCTTC

CDR3 length: 15
J gene: TRBJ1-5
clone size: .
D gene: TRBD1
V gene: TRBV5-1
CDR3 protein: CASSLGTGGNQPQHF
CDR3 DNA: TGCGCCAGCAGCTTGGGGACAGGGGGTAATCAGCCCCAGCATTTT

CDR3 length: 14
J gene: TRBJ2-1
clone size: once
D gene: .
V gene: TRBV5-6
CDR3 protein: CASSLSDSYNEQFF
CDR3 DNA: TGTGCCAGCAGCTTGAGCGACTCGTACAATGAGCAGTTCTTC

CDR3 length: 16
J gene: TRBJ2-1
clone size: once
D gene: TRBD2
V gene: TRBV5-1
CDR3 protein: CASSTPRDSGSDEQFF
CDR3 DNA: TGCGCCAGCAGCACCCCACGGGATAGCGGGAGCGATGAGCAGTTCTTC

CDR3 length: 14
J gene: TRBJ1-2
clone size: .
D gene: .
V gene: TRBV7-8
CDR3 protein: CASSFSQLSGGYTF
CDR3 DNA: TGTGCCAGCAGCTTCTCACAGCTCTCTGGCGGCTACACCTTC

CDR3 length: 16
J gene: TRBJ2-3
clone size: .
D gene: .
V gene: TRBV15
CDR3 protein: CATSTGRGIRTDTQYF
CDR3 DNA: TGTGCCACCAGCACCGGCAGGGGAATCCGCACAGATACGCAGTATTTT

CDR3 length: 16
J gene: TRBJ1-2
clone size: .
D gene: .
V gene: TRBV28
CDR3 protein: CASSTEDAALMGGYTF
CDR3 DNA: TGTGCCAGCAGTACCGAGGACGCTGCCCTAATGGGGGGCTACACCTTC

CDR3 length: 14
J gene: TRBJ2-7
clone size: .
D gene: .
V gene: TRBV27
CDR3 protein: CASGYTGQKTEQYF
CDR3 DNA: TGTGCCAGCGGCTATACTGGACAAAAAACCGAGCAGTACTTC

CDR3 length: 16
J gene: TRBJ2-6
clone size: .
D gene: .
V gene: TRBV19
CDR3 protein: CASSTSSRAGANVLTF
CDR3 DNA: TGTGCCAGTAGTACCTCCTCTAGGGCTGGGGCCAACGTCCTGACTTTC

CDR3 length: 15
J gene: TRBJ2-1
clone size: .
D gene: .
V gene: TRBV5-3
CDR3 protein: CARSALGGTYNEQFF
CDR3 DNA: TGTGCCAGAAGCGCCCTCGGCGGAACCTACAATGAGCAGTTCTTC

CDR3 length: 11
J gene: TRBJ2-1
clone size: few
D gene: .
V gene: TRBV6-1
CDR3 protein: CASGLNNEQFF
CDR3 DNA: TGTGCCAGCGGCCTCAACAATGAGCAGTTCTTC